Described below is a single T cell receptor (beta chain) sequence and its context. Its antigen remains undetermined. Base qualities are not provided; no much larger clone lies one nucleotide away. This specimen belongs to a study of cytomegalovirus exposure and HLA in healthy donors (dated by TCRdb to the late 2010s). About the study as a whole: According to an earlier analysis of 587 of the donors, roughly 180 million T cells yielded 95 million to 140 million unique TCR beta sequences and more than 250 Gb of sequence data. Five DR-DQ haplotypes were treated as single units for association and clustering because of strong linkage in the cohort. A later genetic analysis used genome-wide SNP genotypes for about 60% of the roughly 700 donors, treating that subset as a discovery cohort. High-throughput TCR immunosequencing, statistical association of individual TCRs with disease status, and machine learning were combined to predict cytomegalovirus infection status. Donor age, sex, ethnicity and CMV serostatus were compiled together with the repertoire data. Every repertoire in the discovery cohort had been generated on one and the same sequencing platform. To decide whether each TCR beta V gene segment behaved as functional or pseudogenic, an earlier analysis of approximately 590 of the donors relied on high-throughput TCR beta sequencing. In addition to the first cohort of around 670 subjects, a separate validation cohort of 120 different subjects was used. The study used immunosequencing to profile the T cell repertoires of around 600 subjects and linked those repertoires to cytomegalovirus serostatus. Typing coverage varied by locus: about 620-630 donors for A, B, C, DRB1 and DQB1; approximately 520 for DQA1; more than 600 for DPA1; approximately 490 for DPB1. An early release covering roughly 640 HLA-typed donors comprised about 300 gigabases of sequencing data and 65 million to 100 million unique TCR sequences. Of the approximately 400 genotyped donors, roughly 80% fell in the genetic ancestry cluster associated with self-reported Caucasian donors. A later analysis re-analyzed previously published TCR beta repertoires from 600 to 850 donors and added high-resolution HLA genotyping to study TCR occurrence patterns. Both class I and class II loci were covered by HLA typing, at four-digit resolution. The later analysis used no new phenotypic data to find candidate immune exposures, relying instead on TCR beta sequences and their occurrence across donors. The study was designed to test whether signatures of past pathogen exposure could be identified by cataloging public T cell receptors. Across 398 genotyped donors of the cohort, an average of roughly 200,000 unique TCR beta nucleotide sequences per donor were sequenced, and approximately 19% of those sequences were non-productive. On the study overall, not on this receptor specifically: A later analysis found that HLA-associated TCR beta chains were more clonally expanded and had lower generation probabilities than equally common non-associated chains. Only TCR beta chains were sequenced in this cohort, and the absence of alpha or paired-chain data limited detectable features. Because counts were too low, some 17 rarely observed V segments, including chromosome 9 orphons, were left out of the earlier analysis of 500 to 750 of the donors. The study listed 150 to 200 TCR beta chains as associated with cytomegalovirus. In a later analysis, most CMV-associated TCR beta chains were found to appear HLA-restricted, with HLA associations seemingly driven largely by CMV exposure. The classifier was reported to diagnose cytomegalovirus status with high specificity and sensitivity in both the original cohort and the validation cohort. Most TCR sequences were seen in very few donors, while some public TCRs were found in many individuals. A later analysis associated 15,000 to 20,000 TCR beta sequences with specific HLA alleles at a false discovery rate of 0.05. A later genetic analysis reported fewer N-insertions in productive TCRs among donors in an Asian-associated ancestry cluster than the 666-donor mean. It was suggested by the authors that the approach could potentially be generalized to other disease states and immunological phenotypes. The sequencing pipeline was judged likely to have produced a cluster of highly shared sequence variants as a technical artifact. In a later genetic analysis, a missense DCLRE1C variant was associated with V-gene and J-gene trimming of TCR beta chains, and the association was replicated in an independent cohort. A further reported finding was that TCR beta sequences accurately predicted the HLA-A and HLA-B alleles for most subjects in the first cohort. When HLA alleles, especially DR and DQ, strongly co-occurred, attributing TCR associations to individual alleles was difficult. For the cohort, immune exposure information was limited to CMV serostatus. In an earlier analysis of approximately 590 of the donors, most TCR beta V segments appeared in productive rearrangements about 90% or about 30% of the time, broadly matching IMGT annotations. Because HLA typing was missing for some donors at each locus, association tests included only the typed subset. Some IMGT-functional V segments, including TRBV6-2 and TRBV6-3, could not be told apart with the 87-base-pair reads, so those segments were excluded. Linkage disequilibrium might explain the correlated functional status among segregating V segments, but an unknown experimental factor could not be excluded. In a later analysis, several top co-occurrence clusters were reported to appear linked to parvovirus B19, influenza, CMV and Epstein-Barr virus. A few of the identified cytomegalovirus-associated TCR beta chains were confirmed in vitro to be specific for cytomegalovirus antigens. Sequencing depth was assumed to be roughly uniform across donors in the presence/absence analyses, though that assumption may not hold. In a later analysis, the rate of TCR association differed among HLA loci, with DRB1 alleles having the most associated TCRs and HLA-C alleles having the fewest.

Per the germline V gene, MNHEY is the CDR1 and SVGAGI is the CDR2. From the cysteine up to the phenylalanine, the CDR3 has a length of 13 residues. CDR3 DNA only is kept here, 39 bases in frame from base 1. The V and J ends are trimmed by 6 bases and 3 bases, leaving 12 bases between them. The cohort comprised approximately 700 healthy bone marrow donors. All cohort members were sampled while nominally healthy, although unrecorded immune exposures were likely present. The donor tested CMV seropositive and was one of the 289 seropositive cohort members. A peripheral blood sample was provided by each donor, and peripheral blood mononuclear cells were used for TCR beta sequencing. The Qiagen DNeasy Blood Extraction Kit was used to extract genomic DNA from the blood cell samples. Libraries came from the immunoSEQ multiplex PCR assay. For the multiplex PCR, a mixture combining 60 forward primers for TCR Vbeta segments and 13 reverse primers for TCR Jbeta segments was used. Amplification of the CDR3 region of rearranged TCR beta genes was performed with a multiplex PCR assay on genomic DNA. The Illumina HiSeq System was used to sequence the amplified TCR beta libraries as 87-base-pair reads. Per the source publication's procedure: A later analysis counted about 76 million unique TCR beta chains across the 666 repertoires, and 10 million to 12 million of these chains were shared by at least two donors. To remove PCR and sequencing errors, raw reads were error-corrected and collapsed into unique sequences using a nearest-neighbor algorithm that merged closely related sequences. To assign V, D and J gene segments, CDR3 sequences were aligned to IMGT reference sequences. For a sequence to be retained, a match of at least six nucleotides to both a V gene segment and a J gene segment was required. A rearrangement was called productive if the CDR3 had no stop codons and remained in frame with V and J, and every other rearrangement was called non-productive. CDR3 was defined according to IMGT convention as the region running from the second conserved V-encoded cysteine to the conserved J-encoded phenylalanine. The earlier analysis of about 590 of the donors excluded sequences that lacked an unambiguous match to a single V gene segment. In an earlier analysis of 587 of the donors, V segments were called functional above 56.7% productive rearrangements and were called segregating when the between-donor standard deviation exceeded 5%. A statistical classification framework was developed to diagnose cytomegalovirus status using the catalog of TCR beta chain sequences. In a later analysis, V and J genes were assigned by comparing TCR nucleotide sequences against IMGT/GENE-DB human TR gene sequences. In a later analysis, CDR3 sequences and most-parsimonious VDJ recombination scenarios were assigned using the TCRdist pipeline. A later analysis defined each TCR beta chain by its CDR3 amino acid sequence plus V-gene family, and excluded reads lacking a unique V-gene family. As a way to deal with suspected cross-contamination and a sequencing artifact, a later analysis dropped under 600 nucleotide sequences that were highly shared and had low generation probability. In a later analysis, a clonal expansion index for each public chain was calculated from normalized within-repertoire ranks of inferred template counts. A later analysis computed generation probabilities with a VDJ recombination model fitted to out-of-frame rearrangements, and checked the results against IGoR. In a later analysis, TCR-TCR, TCR-HLA and TCR-CMV co-occurrence was scored with hypergeometric tests, and a repertoire-size bias correction was applied to TCR pairs. False discovery rates were estimated in a later analysis by permuting HLA or CMV assignments 20 times. In a later analysis, co-occurring TCRs were grouped using DBSCAN, and TCRdist sequence similarity was added for clustering within HLA-allele-positive subsets. Co-occurrence clustering excluded repertoires with fewer than 30,000 or more than 120,000 public chains, plus five with anomalous nucleotide sharing. TCRdb retrieved this table from immuneACCESS and kept in-frame rearrangements only. Not all clones are present; in checked studies, unresolved V genes account for under half, and no reason is known for the remainder. D and trimming come from the DNA, and the V and J calls and clone size come from that table. Across this sample there are about 300,000 clones, with roughly 90% seen only once. 4% of the sample goes to the ten largest clones.

The sequenced material came from PBMCs. This chain is built from TRBV6-5 and TRBJ2-7; the D gene is perhaps TRBD1, on 5 matching bases. The receptor's source is a man aged 40-49 years in good health and CMV-seropositive. The DNA sequence reads TGTGCCAGCAGACCCGCCGACAGCTACGAGCAGTACTTC. Translation gives CASRPADSYEQYF.